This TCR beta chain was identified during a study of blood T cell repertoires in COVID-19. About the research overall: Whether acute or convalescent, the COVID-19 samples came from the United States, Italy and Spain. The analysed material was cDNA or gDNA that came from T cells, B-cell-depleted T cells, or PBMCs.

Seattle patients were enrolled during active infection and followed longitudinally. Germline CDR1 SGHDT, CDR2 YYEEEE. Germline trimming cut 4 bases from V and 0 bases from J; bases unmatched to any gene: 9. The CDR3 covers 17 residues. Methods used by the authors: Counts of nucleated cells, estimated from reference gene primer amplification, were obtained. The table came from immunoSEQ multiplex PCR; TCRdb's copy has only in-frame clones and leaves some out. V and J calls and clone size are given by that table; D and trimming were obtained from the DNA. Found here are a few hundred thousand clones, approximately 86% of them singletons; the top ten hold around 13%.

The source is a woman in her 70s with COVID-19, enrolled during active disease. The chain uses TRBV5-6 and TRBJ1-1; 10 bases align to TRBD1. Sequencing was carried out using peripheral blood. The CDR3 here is CASSPEGQGTMNTEAFF. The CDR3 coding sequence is TGTGCCAGCAGCCCTGAGGGACAGGGGACTATGAACACTGAAGCTTTCTTT.